The rows below give T cell receptor beta chains drawn from one sample of a study of blood T cell repertoires in COVID-19. The repertoire was sequenced with immunoSEQ multiplex PCR; TCRdb's copy has only in-frame clones and lacks some. The profile shows a few hundred thousand clones, under 90% of them singletons. Sequenced material: peripheral blood. These receptors all come from a man aged 55 to 70 with acute or convalescent COVID-19. The CDR3 runs from the conserved cysteine through the conserved F or W. D genes are given only for firm matches. Clone size is shown for a subset of rows, as once, few, many or a class of expanded clone.

TRBD1	NA	TRBV7-8	15	TRBJ2-2	CASSLRDRVSGELFF	TGTGCCAGCAGCCTCCGAGACAGGGTTTCCGGGGAGCTGTTTTTT
NA	NA	TRBV6-5	15	TRBJ2-3	CASRRQPSGTDTQYF	TGTGCCAGCAGACGACAGCCATCGGGCACAGATACGCAGTATTTT
TRBD2	few	TRBV7-2	18	TRBJ2-2	CASSFQGLAGSNTGELFF	TGTGCCAGCAGCTTTCAGGGACTAGCGGGCTCGAACACCGGGGAGCTGTTTTTT
TRBD2	NA	TRBV11-2	18	TRBJ2-7	CASSITGTSGSSGYEQYF	TGTGCCAGCAGCATAACCGGGACTAGCGGGAGCTCGGGGTACGAGCAGTACTTC
NA	NA	TRBV19	16	TRBJ1-5	CASSSHRAGGNQPQHF	TGTGCCAGTAGTAGTCACAGGGCCGGGGGCAATCAGCCCCAGCATTTT
NA	NA	TRBV18	15	TRBJ1-3	CASSPPARQRNTIYF	TGTGCCAGCTCACCACCGGCTAGGCAGCGAAACACCATATATTTT
NA	NA	TRBV3-1/TRBV3-2	14	TRBJ2-7	CASSPGRGRYEQYF	TGTGCCAGCAGCCCCGGCAGAGGGCGCTACGAGCAGTACTTC
TRBD2	NA	TRBV10-3	14	TRBJ2-3	CAISEFWGGDTQYF	TGTGCCATCAGTGAGTTTTGGGGGGGTGATACGCAGTATTTT
TRBD2	NA	TRBV6-2/TRBV6-3	18	TRBJ2-3	CASSPEGTSGRRTDTQYF	TGTGCCAGCAGTCCCGAGGGGACTAGCGGGAGGAGGACAGATACGCAGTATTTT
TRBD2	NA	TRBV6-1	18	TRBJ2-5	CASSDSSGGARGQETQYF	TGTGCCAGCAGTGATTCAAGCGGGGGGGCCCGGGGTCAAGAGACCCAGTACTTC
TRBD1	NA	TRBV29-1	15	TRBJ2-3	CSAGTGRVRTDTQYF	TGCAGCGCAGGGACAGGGAGAGTTCGGACAGATACGCAGTATTTT
TRBD1	NA	TRBV7-8	16	TRBJ1-5	CASNAGGQIHNQPQHF	TGTGCCAGCAACGCTGGGGGACAGATACACAATCAGCCCCAGCATTTT
TRBD1	NA	TRBV18	14	TRBJ2-7	CASSPVPTGAEQYF	TGTGCCAGCTCACCAGTTCCCACAGGGGCCGAGCAGTACTTC
NA	few	TRBV2	13	TRBJ2-7	CASSEQRSYEQYF	TGTGCCAGCAGTGAACAGCGGTCCTACGAGCAGTACTTC
TRBD2	NA	TRBV5-1	16	TRBJ2-1	CASRPGLAGFDNEQFF	TGCGCCAGCAGACCTGGACTAGCGGGGTTCGACAATGAGCAGTTCTTC
TRBD2	few	TRBV10-3	14	TRBJ2-7	CAISGTSGSYEQYF	TGTGCCATCAGTGGCACTAGCGGCTCCTACGAGCAGTACTTC
NA	NA	TRBV5-1	14	TRBJ1-4	CASNFGATNEKLFF	TGCGCCAGCAACTTTGGAGCAACTAATGAAAAACTGTTTTTT
TRBD2	NA	TRBV9	15	TRBJ2-3	CASSVLAGGPDTQYF	TGTGCCAGCAGCGTTCTAGCGGGGGGCCCAGATACGCAGTATTTT
NA	NA	TRBV19	16	TRBJ2-1	CASSEGPESSYNEQFF	TGTGCCAGTAGTGAGGGTCCGGAGAGCTCCTACAATGAGCAGTTCTTC
NA	once	TRBV11-2	14	TRBJ1-1	CASSSLGMNTEAFF	TGTGCCAGCAGTAGTTTGGGCATGAACACTGAAGCTTTCTTT
NA	NA	TRBV7-3	13	TRBJ2-1	CASSRRGVGEQFF	TGTGCCAGCAGCCGCAGGGGCGTCGGTGAGCAGTTCTTC
TRBD2	NA	TRBV18	17	TRBJ2-7	CASSPPFSGAGAYEQYF	TGTGCCAGCTCACCACCTTTTAGCGGGGCGGGGGCCTACGAGCAGTACTTC
NA	NA	TRBV19	14	TRBJ2-7	CASSIGSGPYEQYF	TGTGCCAGTAGTATAGGAAGCGGCCCCTACGAGCAGTACTTC
TRBD2	few	TRBV7-9	15	TRBJ2-1	CASSIRTSGKEEQFF	TGTGCCAGCAGCATACGGACTAGCGGGAAGGAAGAGCAGTTCTTC
TRBD1	few	TRBV4-1	12	TRBJ2-5	CASSQEDRAQYF	TGCGCCAGCAGCCAGGAAGACAGGGCCCAGTACTTC
TRBD1	once	TRBV7-6	15	TRBJ2-7	CASSEGTGDYYEQYF	TGTGCCAGCAGCGAGGGGACAGGGGATTATTACGAGCAGTACTTC
NA	NA	TRBV10-3	14	TRBJ2-7	CAISDGKESYEQYF	TGTGCCATCAGTGACGGGAAGGAGTCCTACGAGCAGTACTTC
TRBD2	NA	TRBV9	16	TRBJ2-3	CASSAGTSGTTDTQYF	TGTGCCAGCAGCGCAGGGACTAGCGGTACCACAGATACGCAGTATTTT
TRBD2	few	TRBV27	14	TRBJ2-7	CASRVSGSSYEQYF	TGTGCCAGCAGGGTTAGCGGGAGTAGTTACGAGCAGTACTTC
NA	NA	TRBV14	13	TRBJ1-1	CASSRQENTEAFF	TGTGCCAGCAGTCGACAGGAGAACACTGAAGCTTTCTTT
NA	NA	TRBV4-2	12	TRBJ1-2	CASSQLAGGYTF	TGTGCCAGCAGCCAGCTGGCGGGCGGCTACACCTTC
TRBD1	NA	TRBV6-5	14	TRBJ2-5	CASAKTGGQETQYF	TGTGCCAGCGCGAAGACAGGGGGCCAGGAGACCCAGTACTTC
TRBD1	NA	TRBV5-1	15	TRBJ1-2	CASSFGDSGGNGYTF	TGCGCCAGCAGCTTCGGGGACAGTGGCGGGAATGGCTACACCTTC
NA	few	TRBV28	14	TRBJ1-1	CASQDSSKNTEAFF	TGTGCCAGTCAGGACAGTTCAAAGAACACTGAAGCTTTCTTT
NA	NA	TRBV30	13	TRBJ2-3	CAWSFIADGTQYF	TGTGCCTGGAGCTTCATAGCGGACGGTACGCAGTATTTT
NA	NA	TRBV23-1	13	TRBJ1-5	CASMCGRNQPQHF	TGCGCCAGCATGTGTGGCCGCAATCAGCCCCAGCATTTT
NA	once	TRBV15	16	TRBJ1-2	CATSRDPGRSANGYTF	TGTGCCACCAGCAGAGATCCTGGCCGATCCGCAAATGGCTACACCTTC